The present entry profiles one T cell receptor (beta chain) with its context. Its antigen is unidentified. Germline CDR1 and CDR2: SQVTM and ANQGSEA. The CDR3 spans 17 residues. The sample belongs to a study of CXCR3-negative and CXCR3-positive naive CD8 T cells. Study-wide results and limits: For CXCR3-positive naive cells, TRB CDR3s were more hydrophobic than those of CXCR3-negative naive cells. Both naive subsets showed comparably high diversity, and memory CD8+ cells showed much lower diversity. Between one naive subset and the other, surface CD5 was comparable, and TCR strength was inferred from TRB CDR3 properties.

With some 300,000 cells each, the CD8+ T cell subsets were individually sorted in triplicate. Phenotypically, naive CD8+ T cells corresponded to CD45RO-CCR7+CD27+CD95-. UMI-labeled 5' RACE TRB cDNA libraries were prepared from the cells. TCRdb re-called the 5' RACE reads, yielding one record per CDR3 amino acid sequence without DNA. This table holds 120,000 to 150,000 distinct CDR3 sequences. The chain recombines TRBV29-1 with TRBJ2-2; there is no DNA to check the TCRdb D call of TRBD1. The sequenced sample was naive CXCR3+ CD8+ T cells from blood. Subset of the sample: CD45RO-CCR7+CD27+CD95- naive CD8+ T cells expressing CXCR3 (TNR3+). The source of this sequence is a human donor in good health. Some clones in this sample may be carry-over from other donors' samples. The CDR3 here is CSVEVSGAGANTGELFF.